This TCR beta chain was identified in a study of OX40 agonist ivuxolimab in advanced cancers. Study-wide results and limits: At 0.1 to 3.0 mg/kg, CD4+ and CD8+ blood T cells expanded clonally by week 6. Average numbers of expanded clones were greater in CD8+ T cells than in CD4+. What antigens the expanded peripheral T cells recognized was never established.

Per germline, CDR1 SGHTA and CDR2 FQGTGA. V was pared by 1 base and J by 1 base, with 11 bases between. This CDR3 is 15 amino acids long. The data were produced by immunoSEQ multiplex PCR, yet TCRdb's version contains in-frame clones alone and is incomplete. The sample lists approximately 80,000 clones; roughly 85% were seen once. As concerns this clone: Its antigen remains unknown.

The sample was CD4+ or CD8+ T cells sorted from blood, taken in a trial of the OX40 agonist ivuxolimab. The TCR originated in an adult with an advanced solid tumor such as melanoma, head and neck, liver or kidney cancer. V and J are TRBV7-3 and TRBJ2-7; D is perhaps TRBD1 or TRBD2 (6 bases each). The CDR3 reads CASSLRGDKSYEQYF. CDR3 coding DNA: TGTGCCAGCAGCTTAAGGGGGGACAAGTCCTACGAGCAGTACTTC.